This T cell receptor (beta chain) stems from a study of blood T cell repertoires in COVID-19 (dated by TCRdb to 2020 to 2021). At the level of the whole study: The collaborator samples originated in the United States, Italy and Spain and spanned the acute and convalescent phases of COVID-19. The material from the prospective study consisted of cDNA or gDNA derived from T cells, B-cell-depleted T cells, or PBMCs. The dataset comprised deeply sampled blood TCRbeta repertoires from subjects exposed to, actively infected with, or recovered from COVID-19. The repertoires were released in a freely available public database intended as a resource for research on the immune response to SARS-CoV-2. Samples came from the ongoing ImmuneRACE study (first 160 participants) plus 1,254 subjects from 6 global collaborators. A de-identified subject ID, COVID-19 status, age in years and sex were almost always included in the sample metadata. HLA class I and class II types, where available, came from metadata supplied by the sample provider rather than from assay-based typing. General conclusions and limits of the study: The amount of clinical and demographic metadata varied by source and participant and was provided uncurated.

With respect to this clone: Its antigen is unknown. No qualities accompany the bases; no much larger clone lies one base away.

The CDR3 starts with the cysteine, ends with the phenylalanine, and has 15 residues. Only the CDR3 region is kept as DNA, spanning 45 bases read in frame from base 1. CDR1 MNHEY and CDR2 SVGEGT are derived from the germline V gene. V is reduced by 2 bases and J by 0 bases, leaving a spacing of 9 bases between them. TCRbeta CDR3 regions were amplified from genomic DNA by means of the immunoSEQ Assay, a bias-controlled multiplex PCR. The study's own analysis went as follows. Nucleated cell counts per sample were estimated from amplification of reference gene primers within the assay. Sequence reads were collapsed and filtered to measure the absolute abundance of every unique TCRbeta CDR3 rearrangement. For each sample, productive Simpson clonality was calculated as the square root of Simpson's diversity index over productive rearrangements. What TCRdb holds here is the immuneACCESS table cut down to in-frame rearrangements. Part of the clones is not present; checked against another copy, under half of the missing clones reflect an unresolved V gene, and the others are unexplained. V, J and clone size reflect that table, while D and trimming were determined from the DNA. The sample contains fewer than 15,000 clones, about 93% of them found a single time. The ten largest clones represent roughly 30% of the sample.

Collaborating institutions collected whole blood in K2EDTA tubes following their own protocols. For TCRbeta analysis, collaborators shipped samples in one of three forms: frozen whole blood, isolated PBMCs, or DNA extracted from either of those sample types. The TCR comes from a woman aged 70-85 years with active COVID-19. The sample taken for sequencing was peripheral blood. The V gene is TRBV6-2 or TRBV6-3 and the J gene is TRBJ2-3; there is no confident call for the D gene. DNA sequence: TGTGCCAGCAGTTACGGGCACTCTAGCACAGATACGCAGTATTTT. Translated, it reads CASSYGHSSTDTQYF.